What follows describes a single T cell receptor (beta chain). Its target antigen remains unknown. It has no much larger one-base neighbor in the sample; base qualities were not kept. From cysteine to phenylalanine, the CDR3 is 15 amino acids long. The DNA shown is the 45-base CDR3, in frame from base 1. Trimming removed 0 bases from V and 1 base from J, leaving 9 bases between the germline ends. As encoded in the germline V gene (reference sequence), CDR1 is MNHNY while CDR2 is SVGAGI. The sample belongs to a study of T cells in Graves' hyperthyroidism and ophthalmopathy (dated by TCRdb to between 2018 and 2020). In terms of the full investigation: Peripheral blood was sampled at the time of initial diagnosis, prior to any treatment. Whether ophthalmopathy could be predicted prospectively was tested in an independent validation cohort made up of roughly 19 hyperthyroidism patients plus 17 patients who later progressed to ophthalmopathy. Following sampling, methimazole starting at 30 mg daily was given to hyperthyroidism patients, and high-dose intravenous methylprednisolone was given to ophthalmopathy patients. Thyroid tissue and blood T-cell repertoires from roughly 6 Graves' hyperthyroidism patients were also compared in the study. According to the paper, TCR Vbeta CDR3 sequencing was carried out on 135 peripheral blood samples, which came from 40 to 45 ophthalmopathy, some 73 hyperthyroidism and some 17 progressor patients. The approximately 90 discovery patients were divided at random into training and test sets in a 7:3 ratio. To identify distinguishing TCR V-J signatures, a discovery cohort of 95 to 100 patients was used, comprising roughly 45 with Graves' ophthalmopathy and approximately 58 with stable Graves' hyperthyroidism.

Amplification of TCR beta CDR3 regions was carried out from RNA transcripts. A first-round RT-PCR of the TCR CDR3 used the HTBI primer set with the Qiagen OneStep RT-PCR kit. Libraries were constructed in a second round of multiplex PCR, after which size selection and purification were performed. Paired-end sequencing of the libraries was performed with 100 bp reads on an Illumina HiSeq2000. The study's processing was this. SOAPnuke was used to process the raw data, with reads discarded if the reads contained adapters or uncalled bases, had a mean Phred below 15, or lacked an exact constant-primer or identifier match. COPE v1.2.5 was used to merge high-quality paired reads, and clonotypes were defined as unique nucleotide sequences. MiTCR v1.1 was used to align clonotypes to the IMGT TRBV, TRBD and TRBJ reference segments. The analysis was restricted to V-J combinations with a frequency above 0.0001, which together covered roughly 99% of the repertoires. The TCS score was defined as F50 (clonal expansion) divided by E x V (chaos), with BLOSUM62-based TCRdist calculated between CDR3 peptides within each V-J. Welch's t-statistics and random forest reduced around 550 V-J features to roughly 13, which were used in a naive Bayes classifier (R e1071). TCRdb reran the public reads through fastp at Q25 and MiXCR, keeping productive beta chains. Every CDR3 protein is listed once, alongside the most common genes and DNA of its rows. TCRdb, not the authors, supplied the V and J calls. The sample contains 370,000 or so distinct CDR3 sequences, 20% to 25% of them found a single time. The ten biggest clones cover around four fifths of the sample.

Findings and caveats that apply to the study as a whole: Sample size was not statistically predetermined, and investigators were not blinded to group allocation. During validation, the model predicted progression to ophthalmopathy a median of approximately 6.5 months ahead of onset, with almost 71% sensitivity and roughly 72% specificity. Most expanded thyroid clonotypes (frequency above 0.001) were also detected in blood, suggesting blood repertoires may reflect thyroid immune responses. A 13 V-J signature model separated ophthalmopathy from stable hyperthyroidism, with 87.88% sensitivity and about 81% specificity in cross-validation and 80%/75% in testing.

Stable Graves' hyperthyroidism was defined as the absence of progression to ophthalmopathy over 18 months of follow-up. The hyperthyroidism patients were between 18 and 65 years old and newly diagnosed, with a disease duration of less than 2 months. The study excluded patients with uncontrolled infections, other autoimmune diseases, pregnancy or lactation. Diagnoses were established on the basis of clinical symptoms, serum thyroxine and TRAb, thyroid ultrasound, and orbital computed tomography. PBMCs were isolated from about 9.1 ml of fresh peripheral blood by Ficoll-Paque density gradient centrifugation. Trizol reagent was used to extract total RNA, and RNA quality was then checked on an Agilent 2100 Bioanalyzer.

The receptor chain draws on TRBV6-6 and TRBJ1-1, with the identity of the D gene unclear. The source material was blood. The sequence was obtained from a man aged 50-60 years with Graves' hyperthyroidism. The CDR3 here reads CASSYSRAKNTEAFF. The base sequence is TGTGCCAGCAGTTACTCTCGGGCGAAGAACACTGAAGCTTTCTTT.